This T cell receptor beta chain was observed in a study of control samples from healthy donors and cancer patients. Comments on this clone: Sequence at one end of the junction differs from germline and may be a read error.

The germline V gene has CDR1 SSHAT and CDR2 FNYEAQ (reference sequence). This CDR3 spans 13 amino acids. Only in-frame clones appear in the TCRdb table, and some are missing; sequencing was by immunoSEQ multiplex PCR. The table shows fewer than 130,000 clones, with over 75% occurring only once. Sequenced material: PBMCs. This clonotype originated in an older woman with lung cancer. V and J are TRBV7-7 and TRBJ2-1; the D is unclear. The CDR3 protein is CASSPSPPGEQFF. The CDR3, as DNA: TGTGCTAGCAGCCCCTCCCCGCCGGGTGAGCAGTTCTTC.